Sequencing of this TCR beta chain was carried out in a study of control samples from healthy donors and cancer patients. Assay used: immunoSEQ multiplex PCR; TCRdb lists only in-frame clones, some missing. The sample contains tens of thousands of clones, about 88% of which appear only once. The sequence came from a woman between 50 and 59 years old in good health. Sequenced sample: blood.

CDR3 bases: TGTGCCAGTACCATGGACGTTATGCAGCCCCAGCATTTT. Amino acids: CASTMDVMQPQHF. The J gene is TRBJ1-5, the V gene TRBV19; D ambiguous. The germline V and J ends were trimmed by 7 bases and 7 bases, with 14 bases remaining between them. CDR1 LNHDA and CDR2 SQIVND come from the germline V gene (reference sequence). CDR3 size: 13 residues.